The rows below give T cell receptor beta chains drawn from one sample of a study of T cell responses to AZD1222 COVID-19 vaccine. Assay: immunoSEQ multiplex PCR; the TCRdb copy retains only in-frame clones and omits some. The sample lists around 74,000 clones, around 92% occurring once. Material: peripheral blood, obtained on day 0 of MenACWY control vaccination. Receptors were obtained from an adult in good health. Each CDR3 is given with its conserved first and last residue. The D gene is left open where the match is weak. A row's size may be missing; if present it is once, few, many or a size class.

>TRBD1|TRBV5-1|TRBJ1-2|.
CASTSGQGSSGYTF
TGCGCCAGCACATCGGGACAGGGGTCATCAGGCTACACCTTC
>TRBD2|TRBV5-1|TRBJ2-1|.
CASSSGLAGGSSYNEQFF
TGCGCCAGCAGCTCGGGACTAGCGGGAGGAAGCTCCTACAATGAGCAGTTCTTC
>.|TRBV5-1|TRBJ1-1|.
CASSMGTLDTEAFF
TGCGCCAGCAGCATGGGGACTCTGGACACTGAAGCTTTCTTT
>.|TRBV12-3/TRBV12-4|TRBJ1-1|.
CASNRMSGIEAFF
TGTGCCAGCAACCGCATGTCGGGAATCGAAGCTTTCTTT
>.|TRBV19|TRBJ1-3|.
CASSVGYGNTIYF
TGTGCCAGTAGTGTAGGCTACGGAAACACCATATATTTT
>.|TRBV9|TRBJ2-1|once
CASSVSWGSYNEQFF
TGTGCCAGCAGCGTATCGTGGGGCTCCTACAATGAGCAGTTCTTC
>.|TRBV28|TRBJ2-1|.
CASSWPHNEQFF
TGTGCCAGCAGCTGGCCCCACAATGAGCAGTTCTTC
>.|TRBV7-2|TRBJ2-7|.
CASSSSGTSYEQYF
TGTGCCAGCAGCTCCTCGGGGACTTCCTACGAGCAGTACTTC
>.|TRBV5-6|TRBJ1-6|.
CASNGFGDSPLHF
TGTGCCAGCAATGGGTTTGGAGATTCACCCCTCCACTTT
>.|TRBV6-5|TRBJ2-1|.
CASSDRANEQFF
TGTGCCAGCAGCGACCGAGCCAATGAGCAGTTCTTC
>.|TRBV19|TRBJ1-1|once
CASSQASEAFF
TGTGCCAGTAGCCAGGCCTCTGAAGCTTTCTTT
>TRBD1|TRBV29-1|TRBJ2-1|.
CSALGTGGLNEQFF
TGCAGCGCTCTAGGGACAGGGGGCTTGAATGAGCAGTTCTTC
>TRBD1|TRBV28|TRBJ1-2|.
CASSRPGQFRYGYTF
TGTGCCAGCAGCAGACCGGGACAGTTTCGCTATGGCTACACCTTC